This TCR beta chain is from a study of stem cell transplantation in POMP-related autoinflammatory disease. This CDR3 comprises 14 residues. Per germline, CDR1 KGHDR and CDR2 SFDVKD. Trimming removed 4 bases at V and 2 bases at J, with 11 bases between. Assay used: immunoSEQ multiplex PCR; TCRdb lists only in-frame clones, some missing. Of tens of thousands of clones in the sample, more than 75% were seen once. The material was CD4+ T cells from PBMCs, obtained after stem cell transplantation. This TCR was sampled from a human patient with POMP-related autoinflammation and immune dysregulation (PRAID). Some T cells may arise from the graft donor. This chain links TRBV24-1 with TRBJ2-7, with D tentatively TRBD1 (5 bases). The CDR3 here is CATSETAPPYEQYF. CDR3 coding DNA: TGTGCCACCAGTGAGACAGCTCCCCCCTACGAGCAGTACTTC.